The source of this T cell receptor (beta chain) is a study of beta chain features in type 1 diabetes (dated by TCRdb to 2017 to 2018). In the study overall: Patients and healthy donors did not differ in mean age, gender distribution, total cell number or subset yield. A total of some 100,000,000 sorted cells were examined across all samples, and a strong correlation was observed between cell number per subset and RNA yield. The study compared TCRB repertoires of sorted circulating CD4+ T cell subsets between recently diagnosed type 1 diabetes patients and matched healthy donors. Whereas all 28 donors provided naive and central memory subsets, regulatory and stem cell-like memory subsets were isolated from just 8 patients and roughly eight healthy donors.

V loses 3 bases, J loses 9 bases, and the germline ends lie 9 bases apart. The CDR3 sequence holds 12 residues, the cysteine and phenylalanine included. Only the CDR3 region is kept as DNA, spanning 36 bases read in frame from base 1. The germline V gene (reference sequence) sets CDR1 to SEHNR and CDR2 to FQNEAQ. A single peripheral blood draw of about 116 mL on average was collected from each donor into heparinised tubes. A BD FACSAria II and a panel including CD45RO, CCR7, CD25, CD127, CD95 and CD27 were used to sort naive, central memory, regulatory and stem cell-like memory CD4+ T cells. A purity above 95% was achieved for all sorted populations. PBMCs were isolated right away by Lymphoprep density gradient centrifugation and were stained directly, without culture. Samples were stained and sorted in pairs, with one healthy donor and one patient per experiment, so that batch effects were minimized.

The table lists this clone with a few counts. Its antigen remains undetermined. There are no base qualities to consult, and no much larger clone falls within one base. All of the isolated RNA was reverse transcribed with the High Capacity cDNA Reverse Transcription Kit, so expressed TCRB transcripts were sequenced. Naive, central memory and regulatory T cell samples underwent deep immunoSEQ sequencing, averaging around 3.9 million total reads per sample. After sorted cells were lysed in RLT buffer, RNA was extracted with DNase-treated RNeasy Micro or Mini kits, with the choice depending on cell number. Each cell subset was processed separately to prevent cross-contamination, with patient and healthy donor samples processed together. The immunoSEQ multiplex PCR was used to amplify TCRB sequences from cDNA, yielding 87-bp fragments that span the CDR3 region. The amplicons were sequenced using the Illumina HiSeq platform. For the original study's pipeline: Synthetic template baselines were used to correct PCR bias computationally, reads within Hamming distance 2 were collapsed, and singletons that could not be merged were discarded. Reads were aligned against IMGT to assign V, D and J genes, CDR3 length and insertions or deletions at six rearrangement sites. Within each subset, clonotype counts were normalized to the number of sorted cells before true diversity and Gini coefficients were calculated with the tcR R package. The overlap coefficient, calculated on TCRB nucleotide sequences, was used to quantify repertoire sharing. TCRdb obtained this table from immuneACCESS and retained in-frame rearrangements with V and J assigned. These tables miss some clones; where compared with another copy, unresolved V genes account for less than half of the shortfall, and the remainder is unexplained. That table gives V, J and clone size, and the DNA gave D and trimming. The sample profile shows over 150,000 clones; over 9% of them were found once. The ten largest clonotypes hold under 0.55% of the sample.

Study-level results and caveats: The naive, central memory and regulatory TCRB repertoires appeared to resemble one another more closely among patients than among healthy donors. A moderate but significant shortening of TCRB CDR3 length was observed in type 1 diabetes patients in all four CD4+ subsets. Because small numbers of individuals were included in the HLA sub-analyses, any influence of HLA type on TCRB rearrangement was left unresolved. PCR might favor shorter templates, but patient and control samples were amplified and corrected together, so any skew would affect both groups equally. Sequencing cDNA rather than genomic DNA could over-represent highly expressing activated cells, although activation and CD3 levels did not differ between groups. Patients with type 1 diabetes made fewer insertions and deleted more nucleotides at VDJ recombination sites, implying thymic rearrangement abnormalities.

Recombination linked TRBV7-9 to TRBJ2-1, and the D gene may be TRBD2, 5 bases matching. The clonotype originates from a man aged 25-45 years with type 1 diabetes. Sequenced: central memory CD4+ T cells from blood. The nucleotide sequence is TGTGCCAGCAGCTTTGAGGGAACTGAGCAGTTCTTC. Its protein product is CASSFEGTEQFF.